This T cell receptor (beta chain) appears in the sequencing data of a study of blood T cell repertoires in COVID-19. Sequencing used immunoSEQ multiplex PCR; TCRdb keeps in-frame clones, though not all of them. The top ten clones hold 7.6% of a sample with about 180,000 clones, around 86% of them seen once. In its sample, this clone was seen once. J lost 9 bases, V lost 4 bases, and 5 bases had no gene match. CDR1 and CDR2 (germline): MNHEY, SMNVEV (reference sequence). CDR3 length: 14 residues. This TCR came from a woman in her 70s with COVID-19, enrolled during active disease. Sample: peripheral blood. This rearrangement joins TRBV27 to TRBJ2-3, with 12 nucleotides matching TRBD2. CDR3 loop: CASSSGLAGWTQYF. DNA for the CDR3: TGTGCCAGCAGTTCAGGACTAGCGGGATGGACGCAGTATTTT.